Here is one T cell receptor beta chain with its context. Its antigen remains unidentified. This specimen comes from a study of monozygotic twins with inflammatory bowel disease (dated by TCRdb to between 2018 and 2021). Describing the broader study: The complete study included approximately 28 monozygotic twin pairs: 19 IBD-discordant Danish pairs and nine German pairs, of which four were IBD-concordant and five were IBD-discordant. Each individual had, on average, about 151 000 unique TCRalpha sequences and 181 000 unique TCRbeta sequences available for analysis. The search for disease-associated traits relied mainly on comparing, within discordant pairs, IBD patients with their genetically identical healthy co-twins. Here is what the overall study found, with its caveats: Background noise and inter-individual variability may have been introduced into the repertoires by the differing immunosuppressive treatments among patients. Compared with healthy twins, IBD patients shared fewer clonotypes with other individuals, and the difference was most pronounced in patients with signs of disease activity. IBD patients had lower TCRbeta repertoire diversity, measured by the inverse Simpson index, than their healthy co-twins. Different T cell subtypes could not be distinguished in the analysis. Repertoire similarity did not differ between concordant and discordant twins, which could be due to limited statistical power. No single strong signal or clonotype linked to IBD turned up in the results, so the idea that one exists was not supported.

The CDR3 measures 15 amino acids from cysteine to phenylalanine. The protein alone is recorded here. CDR1 and CDR2 (SGHRS, YFSETQ) derive from the germline V gene. Library creation used 5' RACE. Preparation of each TCR library used approximately 3,500 ng of total RNA. For each sample, cDNA synthesis with SMARTScribe reverse transcriptase was split into eight separate reactions. Unique molecular identifiers containing a 6-nucleotide sample barcode were introduced through template switching during cDNA synthesis. Amplification of TCRalpha and TCRbeta cDNA involved two nested PCRs of approximately 17 and 9 cycles, and each PCR was followed by bead purification. Before amplification, the cDNA was both treated with uracil DNA-glycosylase and purified with the QIAquick PCR purification kit. The second PCR added Illumina TruSeq-compatible adapters along with sample-specific barcodes. TapeStation and Qubit were used to check library quality and concentration, and about 5 ng of each library was pooled. Sequencing of pooled libraries was carried out on an Illumina HiSeq2500 single-index Rapid Run using 2 x 100 bp reads and custom sequencing primers. As for the original processing: MiGEC version 1.2.6 was used for UMI-based consensus assembly, which corrected PCR and sequencing errors. MiXCR version 2.1.1 was used for V(D)J alignment, clonotype assembly and CDR3 extraction. To normalise gene usage, clonotype sharing and MAIT/NKT TCR abundance, the analysis used the top 1000, 10 000 and 20 000 clonotypes per sample. After downsampling to 27 000 UMIs, diversity was calculated as the inverse Simpson index using the vegan R package. Paired Mann-Whitney U tests were applied to discordant twin pairs, and Benjamini-Hochberg correction was used for multiple testing. The reads underwent TCRdb reprocessing, giving one record for each CDR3 protein sequence and no DNA. The V and J calls and clone size are TCRdb's, not the authors'. The sample's records list approximately 400,000 distinct CDR3 sequences. The ten largest clones take up approximately 2.3% of the sample.

From each donor, an approximately 2.5 ml peripheral blood sample was collected into PAXgene tubes and kept at -80 degrees C. Without T cell sorting, total RNA was isolated from whole blood using the PAXgene blood miRNA kit on an automated QIAcube. Peripheral blood from monozygotic twin pairs concordant or discordant for inflammatory bowel disease was subjected to deep TCRalpha and TCRbeta repertoire profiling with unique molecular barcoding. Smoking habits were recorded for all twin pairs, with individuals classified as current, former or never smokers. The receptor comes from a human donor with ulcerative colitis or Crohn's disease, or a healthy co-twin of an affected twin (not recorded which). Sequenced material: blood. The sequence links TRBV5-1 to TRBJ1-1; the D call from TCRdb, TRBD1, cannot be confirmed without DNA. The CDR3 is CASSYQQGSNTEAFF.